One and the same sample provided the 24 T cell receptor beta chains below, sequenced in a study of Tregs in tolerant kidney transplant recipients. Sequencing was performed with immunoSEQ multiplex PCR; in TCRdb, only in-frame clones are kept and a portion is missing. This repertoire includes some 31,000 clones. The specimen comprised CD8+ T cells from blood, sampled before the transplant. The receptors come from a human donor who received a combined kidney and bone marrow transplant.

As regards this clone: Its ends do not fully match the called genes, so a read error is possible. The read ends 3 residues shy of where the CDR3 ends; the end is completed using the germline J gene. This same CDR3 is encoded by further DNA sequences in the sample. The J gene is TRBJ2-5, the V gene TRBV7-9; 8 bases are shared with TRBD1. Germline V gives CDR1 SEHNR, CDR2 FQNEAQ (reference sequence). This CDR3 contains 14 residues. The CDR3 reads CASSDRDRQETQYF. The CDR3 DNA, read in part, is TGCGCCAGCAGCGACCGGGACAGGCAAGAGACC. The full variable domain, rest sourced from reference TRBV7-9 and TRBJ2-5, is DTGVSQNPRHKITKRGQNVTFRCDPISEHNRLYWYRQTLGQGPEFLTYFQNEAQLEKSRLLSDRFSAERPKGSFSTLEIQRTEQGDSAMYLCASSDRDRQETQYFGPGTRLLVL.

The CDR3 loop reads CASSLGTDPYGYTF. CDR3 DNA (partial): TGTGCCAGCAGCCTGGGGACAGACCCCTATGGC. The rearrangement uses TRBV13 and TRBJ1-2; 7 bases are a match to TRBD1. The sequence runs out 3 residues before the end of the CDR3; the remainder is reconstructed from the germline J gene. V lost 5 bases and J lost 4; bases outside the gene matches: 7. The CDR3 is made up of 14 amino acids. Germline lookup yields CDR1 PRHDT and CDR2 FYEKMQ (reference sequence). The full variable domain, completed using reference TRBV13 and TRBJ1-2, is AAGVIQSPRHLIKEKRETATLKCYPIPRHDTVYWYQQGPGQDPQFLISFYEKMQSDKGSIPDRFSAQQFSDYHSELNMSSLELGDSALYFCASSLGTDPYGYTFGSGTRLTVV.

Regarding this clone: The read halts 3 residues ahead of the CDR3 end, with the missing end drawn from the germline J gene. V usage is TRBV19 and J usage is TRBJ1-2, with a weak D call TRBD1 (6 bases). The CDR3 extends over 12 amino acids. Germline loops: CDR1 LNHDA, CDR2 SQIVND (reference sequence). Deletions cut 9 bases from V and 3 bases from J, with 11 bases between. The CDR3 DNA, read in part, is TGTGCCAGCCTCACAGGGTACTATGGC. Its translation is CASLTGYYG. The full-length CDR3 reads as CASLTGYYGYTF.

Points on this clone: The sequenced fragment ends 3 residues before the CDR3 boundary, so the rest is inferred from the germline J gene. V gene TRBV19 combines with J gene TRBJ2-7; 9 positions match TRBD2. J gave up 5 bases and V 5 bases, and 10 bases lay outside the gene matches. The CDR3 consists of 15 residues. Germline loops: CDR1 LNHDA, CDR2 SQIVND (reference sequence). The DNA read from the CDR3 is TGTGCCAGTAGTTTCAATTTAGCGGGAGTAAACGAG. This encodes CASSFNLAGVNE. The entire CDR3 reads CASSFNLAGVNEQYF.

As concerns this clone: The read is 3 residues too short to cover the CDR3 end, so that end is filled in from the germline J gene. The J gene is TRBJ2-4, the V gene TRBV29-1; 9 positions agree with TRBD1. The CDR3 runs 16 residues. Germline CDR1 SQVTM, CDR2 ANQGSEA. The CDR3 loop reads CSVEQQGAILGVPQYF. CDR3 DNA, as far as it was read: TGCAGCGTTGAGCAACAGGGGGCGATCCTCGGGGTCCCT. The full variable domain, rest sourced from reference TRBV29-1 and TRBJ2-4, is SAVISQKPSRDICQRGTSLTIQCQVDSQVTMMFWYRQQPGQSLTLIATANQGSEATYESGFVIDKFPISRPNLTFSTLTVSNMSPEDSSIYLCSVEQQGAILGVPQYFGAGTRLSVL.

About this clone: The sequenced fragment ends 3 residues before the CDR3 boundary, so the rest is inferred from the germline J gene. This sequence joins TRBV19 and TRBJ2-3; the D gene is possibly TRBD2 (5 bases). The CDR3 totals 14 residues. Per the germline V gene, CDR1 is LNHDA and CDR2 is SQIVND (reference sequence). V shed 7 bases and J shed 2 bases, with 13 bases lying between them. The CDR3 protein is CASTTADLTDTQYF. Incomplete CDR3 DNA: TGTGCCAGTACTACAGCGGACCTCACAGATACG.

With respect to this clone: The DNA ends 3 residues before the CDR3 does, and the rest of the CDR3 is filled in from the germline J gene. This chain uses TRBV6-4 with TRBJ2-2; perhaps D is TRBD1 or TRBD2 (5 bases each). This CDR3 is 16 amino acids long. Trimming took off 3 bases at V and 3 bases at J, with 14 bases between the two ends. Germline-derived CDR1 and CDR2 are MRHNA and SNTAGT. The sequenced part of the CDR3 DNA is TGTGCCAGCAGTGAGGGGCAGGAGGTAGACACCGGGGAG. It translates to CASSEGQEVDTGE. The whole CDR3 sequence is CASSEGQEVDTGELFF.

Worth noting for this clone: The sequenced fragment ends 3 residues before the CDR3 boundary, so the rest is inferred from the germline J gene. The rearrangement uses TRBV5-1 and TRBJ1-3, with D possibly TRBD1 on 5 matching bases. The germline V and J ends were trimmed by 4 bases and 4 bases, with 9 bases remaining between them. Germline values: CDR1 SGHRS, CDR2 YFSETQ. CDR3 length equals 13 residues. The DNA read from the CDR3 is TGCGCCAGCAGCCTATGGACAGGAAACACC. It codes for CASSLWTGNT. The entire CDR3 sequence reads CASSLWTGNTIYF. Supplemented by reference TRBV5-1 and TRBJ1-3, the full variable domain reads KAGVTQTPRYLIKTRGQQVTLSCSPISGHRSVSWYQQTPGQGLQFLFEYFSETQRNKGNFPGRFSGRQFSNSRSEMNVSTLELGDSALYLCASSLWTGNTIYFGEGSWLTVV.

The CDR3 protein is CAISLVEGYEQYF. The CDR3 DNA, read in part, is TGTGCCATCAGTCTTGTGGAGGGCTACGAG. V is TRBV10-3 and J is TRBJ2-7, with D possibly being TRBD2 (6 bases). The read terminates 3 residues ahead of where the CDR3 ends, so the germline J gene completes it. The length of the CDR3 is 13 residues. Trimming shortened V by 5 bases and J by 3 bases, and 11 bases separated the two germline ends. CDR1 and CDR2 (germline): ENHRY, SYGVKD.

In regard to this clone: Coverage ceases 3 residues before the CDR3 finishes, and the germline J gene fills in the end. The chain is built from TRBV19 and TRBJ1-1, with no clear D. CDR1 and CDR2 from the germline V gene are LNHDA and SQIVND (reference sequence). V was shortened by 3 bases and J by 2 bases, with 7 bases between the two germline ends. The CDR3 consists of 13 residues. This CDR3 reads CASSIPGNTEAFF. CDR3 bases read: TGTGCCAGTAGTATTCCAGGAAACACTGAA.

Worth noting for this clone: The CDR3 goes on 3 residues after the read ends, and that part is filled in from the germline J gene. The chain combines TRBV7-2 with TRBJ2-5; TRBD2 agrees at 8 bases. Germline V gene data show CDR1 as SGHTA and CDR2 as FQGNSA. V lost 7 bases, J lost 2 bases, and 9 bases stayed unmatched. The CDR3 is 15 amino acids. CDR3 bases read: TGTGCCAGCACCGCCGGGGCTAGCGGGCAAGAGACC. Translation gives CASTAGASGQET. The complete CDR3 reads CASTAGASGQETQYF.

Turning to this clone: The observed sequence ends 3 residues before the CDR3 terminus, with the missing tail filled in from the germline J gene. This chain joins TRBV18 and TRBJ2-6; 9 positions match TRBD1. Per the germline V gene, CDR1 is KGHSH and CDR2 is LQKENI. This CDR3 has 16 residues. V lost 11 bases to trimming and J lost 0 bases; unmatched junction nucleotides: 8. This chain's CDR3 is CASRGTGSSGANVLTF. The CDR3 DNA, read in part, is TGTGCCTCTCGGGGGACAGGGAGCTCTGGGGCCAACGTC.

On this clone itself: The read terminates 3 residues before the CDR3 end, so the remaining end is supplied by the germline J gene. The chain couples TRBV7-9 to TRBJ1-1, with a weak D call TRBD1 (6 bases). V dropped 5 bases and J dropped 1 base, with 14 bases sitting between them. Per the germline V gene, CDR1 is SEHNR and CDR2 is FQNEAQ (reference sequence). The CDR3 has 15 amino acids. The CDR3 here is CASSHSDSGNTEAFF. CDR3 bases read: TGTGCCAGCAGCCATTCGGACAGTGGGAACACTGAA.

CDR3 sequence reads: CASSLVARTAPQETQYF. The CDR3 bases that were read are TGTGCCAGCAGCTTAGTAGCTCGGACAGCGCCCCAAGAGACC. The chain is built from TRBV7-8 and TRBJ2-5; TRBD1 is a possible D gene (6 bases). Read coverage stops 3 residues before the CDR3 terminus; the germline J gene supplies the remainder. Trimming left V 1 base short and J 1 base short, with 16 bases between. This CDR3 spans 17 amino acids. CDR1 and CDR2 from the germline V gene are SGHVS and FQNEAQ.

Comments on this clone: Read data end 3 residues before the CDR3 end; the end is taken from the germline J gene. V and J are TRBV5-5 and TRBJ1-2, with unresolved D. The V gene lost 0 bases and the J gene lost 4 bases, with 10 bases spanning the gap. Germline V gene data show CDR1 as SGHKS and CDR2 as YYEKEE (reference sequence). The CDR3 has 14 residues. The sequenced part of the CDR3 DNA is TGTGCCAGCAGCTTGGCCGAGGGTAGCTATGGC. Translation gives CASSLAEGSYG. From start to end, the CDR3 is CASSLAEGSYGYTF. The full variable domain, completed using reference TRBV5-5 and TRBJ1-2, is DAGVTQSPTHLIKTRGQQVTLRCSPISGHKSVSWYQQVLGQGPQFIFQYYEKEERGRGNFPDRFSARQFPNYSSELNVNALLLGDSALYLCASSLAEGSYGYTFGSGTRLTVV.

Note on this clone: The read halts 3 residues ahead of the CDR3 end, with the missing end drawn from the germline J gene. This chain links TRBV6-2 or TRBV6-3 with TRBJ2-7; D call uncertain. Trimming removed 6 bases at V and 3 bases at J, with 9 bases between. In germline, CDR1 is MNHEY, CDR2 SVGEGT. The CDR3 has 12 residues. CDR3 sequence: CASSPTVYEQYF. The sequenced part of the CDR3 DNA is TGTGCCAGCAGCCCCACAGTCTACGAG.

On this clone: Sequencing ends 3 residues short of the CDR3 end; the germline J gene provides the rest. V and J are TRBV19 and TRBJ2-1, with D uncertain. This CDR3 spans 13 amino acids. V was pared by 6 bases and J by 8 bases, with 14 bases between. Germline V gene sequence: CDR1 LNHDA, CDR2 SQIVND (reference sequence). The CDR3 sequence: CASRYEVLDEQFF. The CDR3 bases that were read are TGTGCCAGTAGATATGAGGTTTTGGATGAG.

This chain's CDR3 is CASRHGTGNTEAFF. CDR3 DNA (partial): TGTGCCAGCAGACACGGGACAGGGAACACTGAA. The chain couples TRBV13 to TRBJ1-1, with TRBD1 identical over 8 bases. The read halts 3 residues ahead of the CDR3 end, with the missing end drawn from the germline J gene. This CDR3 has 14 amino acids. With 6 bases clipped from V and 1 base from J, the junction kept 4 bases outside the gene matches. Germline CDR1 is PRHDT and CDR2 is FYEKMQ (reference sequence).

As to this clone: Coverage ceases 3 residues before the CDR3 finishes, and the germline J gene fills in the end. The genes are TRBV19 and TRBJ1-5; D possibly corresponds to TRBD1 (6 bases). Germline loops: CDR1 LNHDA, CDR2 SQIVND (reference sequence). CDR3 length: 15 amino acids. Trimming took 9 bases from V and 1 from J, leaving 16 bases between them. The CDR3 bases that were read are TGTGCCAGCAGAAGGGACACTTTAAGCAATCAGCCC. Residues: CASRRDTLSNQP. The whole CDR3 sequence is CASRRDTLSNQPQHF.

Regarding this clone: The read ends 3 residues shy of where the CDR3 ends; the end is completed using the germline J gene. This sequence joins TRBV30 and TRBJ2-4; 8 bases align to TRBD1. In germline, CDR1 is GTSNPN, CDR2 SVGIG (reference sequence). This CDR3 comprises 15 residues. The V and J ends lost 4 bases and 3 bases, in that order; junction bases with no gene match: 8. The chain's CDR3 is CAWTGTGGVKNIQYF. Partial CDR3 DNA: TGTGCCTGGACGGGGACAGGTGGAGTCAAAAACATT. The whole variable domain, remainder taken from reference TRBV30 and TRBJ2-4, is SQTIHQWPATLVQPVGSPLSLECTVEGTSNPNLYWYRQAAGRGLQLLFYSVGIGQISSEVPQNLSASRPQDRQFILSSKKLLLSDSGFYLCAWTGTGGVKNIQYFGAGTRLSVL.

Concerning this clone: The CDR3 goes on 3 residues after the read ends, and that part is filled in from the germline J gene. V usage is TRBV2 and J usage is TRBJ1-1, with D tentatively TRBD1 (5 bases). Trimming pared 5 bases from V and 5 bases from J, leaving 18 bases between. Germline values: CDR1 SNHLY, CDR2 FYNNEI. The CDR3 sequence is 15 residues long. The CDR3 here is CASSPNDGGWTEAFF. Partial CDR3 DNA: TGTGCCAGCAGTCCCAATGACGGGGGGTGGACTGAA.

About this clone itself: The read gets to within 3 residues of the CDR3 end, and the germline J gene fills in the rest. The chain couples TRBV6-2 or TRBV6-3 to TRBJ2-5; a possible D gene is TRBD2 (6 bases). The CDR3 totals 14 residues. Germline CDR1 and CDR2: MNHEY and SVGEGT. Trimming took 7 bases from V and 2 from J, leaving 14 bases between them. The CDR3 sequence: CASTPGGGQETQYF. CDR3 DNA, as far as it was read: TGTGCCAGCACGCCAGGTGGGGGGCAAGAGACC.

To note about this clone: Coverage ceases 3 residues before the CDR3 finishes, and the germline J gene fills in the end. The chain links TRBV6-2 or TRBV6-3 to TRBJ1-1, with unresolved D. V was shortened by 5 bases and J by 2 bases, with 15 bases between the two germline ends. Germline lookup yields CDR1 MNHEY and CDR2 SVGEGT. This CDR3 spans 15 amino acids. The sequenced CDR3 bases are TGTGCCAGCAGTCTAACTCTCCGGTTTAACACTGAA. Translated, it gives CASSLTLRFNTE. The entire CDR3 protein reads CASSLTLRFNTEAFF.

As for this clone: The sequenced fragment ends 3 residues before the CDR3 boundary, so the rest is inferred from the germline J gene. This sequence joins TRBV6-2 or TRBV6-3 and TRBJ1-2; possibly TRBD1 for D (6 bases). Between the trimmed V and J ends, which lost 4 bases and 5 bases, there was a span of 20 bases. Germline loops: CDR1 MNHEY, CDR2 SVGEGT. The CDR3 spans 16 residues. The CDR3 sequence: CASSSPLQGIQYGYTF. CDR3 bases read: TGTGCCAGCAGTTCTCCGTTACAGGGAATTCAGTATGGC.